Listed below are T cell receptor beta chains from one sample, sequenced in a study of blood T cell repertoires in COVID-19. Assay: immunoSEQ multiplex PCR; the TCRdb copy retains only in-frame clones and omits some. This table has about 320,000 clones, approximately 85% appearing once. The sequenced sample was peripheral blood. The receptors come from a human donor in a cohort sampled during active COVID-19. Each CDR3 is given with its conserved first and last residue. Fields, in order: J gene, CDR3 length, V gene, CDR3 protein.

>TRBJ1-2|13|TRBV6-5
CASSLGGDYGYTF
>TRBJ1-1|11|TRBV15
CALKRNTEAFF
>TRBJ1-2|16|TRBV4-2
CASSPPSPGPYYGYTF
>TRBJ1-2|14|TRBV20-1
CSASRAGKSYGYTF
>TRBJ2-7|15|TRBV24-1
CATSVAGASSYEQYF
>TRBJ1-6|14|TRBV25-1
CASSAGMGNSPLHF
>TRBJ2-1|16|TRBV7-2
CASSRRGQGAMNEQFF
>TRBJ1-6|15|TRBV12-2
CASRHGQGIFSPLHF
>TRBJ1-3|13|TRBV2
CASSGDSGNTIYF
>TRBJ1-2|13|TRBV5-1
CASSLDTNYGYTF
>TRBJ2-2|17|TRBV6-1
CASSEGMTSAYTGELFF
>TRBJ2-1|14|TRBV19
CASTLAGGLGEQFF
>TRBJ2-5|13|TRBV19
CASSFTGRETQYF
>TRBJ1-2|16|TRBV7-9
CASSLDRPLRGYGYTF
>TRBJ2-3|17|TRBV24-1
CATSDSGLAGATDTQYF
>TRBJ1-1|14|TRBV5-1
CASSQGLTNTEAFF
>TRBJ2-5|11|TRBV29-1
CSVARSQTQYF
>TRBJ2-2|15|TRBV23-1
CASSHTGTGRGELFF
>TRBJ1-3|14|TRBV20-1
CSASNTGGGNTIYF
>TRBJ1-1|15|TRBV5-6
CASILIRNRNTEAFF
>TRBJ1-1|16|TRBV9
CASSETHRADWTEAFF
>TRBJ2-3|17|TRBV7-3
CASSLTPTGAGTDTQYF
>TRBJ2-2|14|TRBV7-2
CASSAGPITGELFF